Below, 22 T cell receptor beta chains from the same sample are listed, as sequenced in a study of cytomegalovirus exposure and HLA in healthy donors. PCR was performed using 60 Vbeta and 13 Jbeta primers. Sequencing used immunoSEQ multiplex PCR; TCRdb keeps in-frame clones, though not all of them. The sample lists about 160,000 clones; approximately 80% were seen once. The sequencing sample was made of PBMCs. The source of these receptors is a male donor in good health and CMV-seropositive.

The rearrangement links TRBV6-5 to TRBJ2-7; the match to TRBD1 covers 7 bases. The CDR3 consists of 13 residues. The V segment lost 6 bases and the J segment 5 bases; nucleotides outside the gene matches: 7. Germline V CDR1 and CDR2: MNHEY, SVGAGI. This CDR3 is CASSTTGRHEQYF. The CDR3 nucleotides read TGTGCCAGCAGCACGACAGGGAGACACGAGCAGTACTTC.

The chain is built from TRBV6-1 and TRBJ1-2; no firm D call. The CDR3 has 13 amino acids. V shed 0 bases and J shed 4 bases, with 6 bases lying between them. The germline gives CDR1 MNHNS, CDR2 SASEGT. DNA for the CDR3: TGTGCCAGCAGTGAAGCCCCAGGCTATGGCTACACCTTC. This encodes CASSEAPGYGYTF.

On this clone: The same CDR3 is also encoded by other DNA sequences in this sample. V and J are TRBV7-9 and TRBJ2-5; 10 nucleotides match TRBD1. There are 15 residues in the CDR3. J lost 4 bases, V lost 8 bases, and 10 bases had no gene match. The germline V gene has CDR1 SEHNR and CDR2 FQNEAQ (reference sequence). CDR3: CASRPGQGGRETQYF. The CDR3 nucleotides read TGTGCCAGCCGCCCCGGACAGGGGGGTCGAGAGACCCAGTACTTC.

This chain joins TRBV6-6 and TRBJ1-2; TRBD1 matches 7 bases. The CDR3 consists of 12 residues. In germline, CDR1 is MNHNY, CDR2 SVGAGI (reference sequence). After removal of 7 bases from V and 4 bases from J, the junction contained 3 bases not matched to a gene. CDR3 residues: CASTGTVYGYTF. Here the CDR3 DNA reads TGTGCCAGCACCGGGACAGTCTATGGCTACACCTTC.

The V gene is TRBV11-1, the J gene TRBJ1-3; D unclear. Germline CDR1 reads SGHAT; CDR2 reads FQDESV (reference sequence). Trimming took off 2 bases at V and 4 bases at J, with 12 bases between the two ends. CDR3 length: 15 residues. The DNA of the CDR3 is TGTGCCAGCAGCTTAAGGCGGATCGACGGAAACACCATATATTTT. Its protein product is CASSLRRIDGNTIYF. The full variable domain, rest sourced from reference TRBV11-1 and TRBJ1-3, is EAEVAQSPRYKITEKSQAVAFWCDPISGHATLYWYRQILGQGPELLVQFQDESVVDDSQLPKDRFSAERLKGVDSTLKIQPAELGDSAMYLCASSLRRIDGNTIYFGEGSWLTVV.

The V call is TRBV5-1, the J call TRBJ2-7; D uncertain. Germline V CDR1 and CDR2: SGHRS, YFSETQ. V lost 2 bases to trimming and J lost 4 bases, with 10 bases between them. The CDR3 spans 13 residues. The CDR3 DNA reads as TGCGCCAGCAGCTTCCTAAGTCGGTACGAGCAGTACTTC. Translated, it gives CASSFLSRYEQYF.

This chain links TRBV5-1 with TRBJ1-5; D remains unclear. The V end lost 4 bases, the J end lost 1 base, and 9 bases lay between the germline ends. The CDR3 is made up of 14 amino acids. From germline, CDR1 is SGHRS and CDR2 YFSETQ. CDR3 sequence (DNA): TGCGCCAGCAGCCATGACGGGAGCAATCAGCCCCAGCATTTT. Translation: CASSHDGSNQPQHF.

The rearrangement joins TRBV2 to TRBJ2-3; D is perhaps TRBD1 (7 bases). CDR1 and CDR2 (germline): SNHLY, FYNNEI. V was cut by 2 bases and J by 1 base, with 19 bases left in between. The CDR3 loop spans 18 amino acids. The CDR3 spells CASSENSGGSIGTDTQYF. In DNA, the CDR3 is TGTGCCAGCAGTGAAAATTCAGGGGGGTCCATTGGCACAGATACGCAGTATTTT.

In regard to this clone: The junction differs from germline at one of its ends, possibly a read error. As DNA, the CDR3 is TGTGCTAGCAGCTTAGCCGGCGGGAGTACCGTCTACAATGAGCAGTTCTTC. This encodes CASSLAGGSTVYNEQFF. The genes are TRBV7-7 and TRBJ2-1; the match to TRBD2 covers 7 bases. The germline V gene has CDR1 SSHAT and CDR2 FNYEAQ (reference sequence). This CDR3 has 17 residues. Full variable domain (rest looked up from reference TRBV7-7 and TRBJ2-1): GAGVSQSPRYKVTKRGQDVTLRCDPISSHATLYWYQQALGQGPEFLTYFNYEAQPDKSGLPSDRFSAERPEGSISTLTIQRTEQRDSAMYRCASSLAGGSTVYNEQFFGPGTRLTVL.

This chain uses TRBV20-1 with TRBJ1-2; 7 bases agree with TRBD1. From germline, CDR1 is DFQATT and CDR2 SNEGSKA (reference sequence). This CDR3 region has 11 residues. V gave up 7 bases and J gave up 4 bases; unmatched junction bases: 3. The CDR3 loop is CSVWTGYGYTF. Here the CDR3 DNA reads TGCAGTGTCTGGACAGGCTATGGCTACACCTTC.

A single count supports this clone. V usage is TRBV5-1 and J usage is TRBJ2-6; perhaps TRBD2 as D (6 bases). The length of the CDR3 is 19 residues. V dropped 3 bases and J dropped 2 bases, with 21 bases sitting between them. Per germline, CDR1 SGHRS and CDR2 YFSETQ. CDR3 sequence (DNA): TGCGCCAGCAGCTGGCCGGGACTGAGGGGACCCCCTGGGGCCAACGTCCTGACTTTC. This sequence encodes CASSWPGLRGPPGANVLTF.

This clone appeared a single time. This chain links TRBV5-1 with TRBJ2-6; possible D gene TRBD1, 5 bases. The CDR3 runs 19 residues. Germline CDR1 reads SGHRS; CDR2 reads YFSETQ. The V and J ends lost 3 bases and 0 bases respectively, with 19 bases between them. In DNA form, the CDR3 reads TGCGCCAGCAGCTCCCCGACGGGCAGGGCCAACTCTGGGGCCAACGTCCTGACTTTC. It codes for CASSSPTGRANSGANVLTF.

The chain links TRBV4-2 to TRBJ1-4, with D unresolved. Germline values: CDR1 LGHNA, CDR2 YNFKEQ. The CDR3 has 16 residues. V was trimmed by 3 bases and J by 2 bases, leaving 13 bases between them. CDR3 sequence reads: CASSQEEVGTNEKLFF. In DNA, the CDR3 is TGTGCCAGCAGCCAGGAGGAGGTGGGGACTAATGAAAAACTGTTTTTT.

This chain connects TRBV6-1 to TRBJ1-1; maybe TRBD1 (5 bases). Deletions cut 5 bases from V and 1 base from J, with 11 bases between. Germline V gives CDR1 MNHNS, CDR2 SASEGT. The CDR3 runs to 14 residues. CDR3 region: CASSHQGQNTEAFF. The DNA of the CDR3 is TGTGCCAGCAGTCACCAGGGTCAGAACACTGAAGCTTTCTTT.

The V gene is TRBV19, the J gene TRBJ1-2, with 7 bases fitting TRBD1. The CDR3 contains 14 residues. With V trimmed by 5 bases and J by 8 bases, 11 bases remained unmatched. Germline V gives CDR1 LNHDA, CDR2 SQIVND (reference sequence). CDR3 sequence (DNA): TGTGCCAGTAGTCTCCGACAGGGCCCGCGGGGCTACACCTTC. Its translation: CASSLRQGPRGYTF.

The chain combines TRBV7-6 with TRBJ1-2; D is perhaps TRBD1 (5 bases). This CDR3 comprises 15 residues. V lost 3 bases, J lost 6 bases, and 17 bases lay in between. The germline V gene has CDR1 SGHVS and CDR2 FNYEAQ. CDR3 sequence reads: CASSFHLGAVDGYTF. CDR3 DNA sequence: TGTGCCAGCAGCTTCCACTTAGGGGCTGTCGATGGCTACACCTTC.

The V call is TRBV9, the J call TRBJ1-2; TRBD1 agrees at 7 bases. J lost 0 bases, V lost 4 bases, and 3 bases had no gene match. CDR3 length equals 14 residues. Germline lookup yields CDR1 SGDLS and CDR2 YYNGEE. In DNA, the CDR3 is TGTGCCAGCAGCACAGGGGTCCCTAACTATGGCTACACCTTC. Translation gives CASSTGVPNYGYTF.

The chain recombines TRBV30 with TRBJ1-5; possibly TRBD1 for D (5 bases). Germline V gene data show CDR1 as GTSNPN and CDR2 as SVGIG (reference sequence). The CDR3 is made up of 18 amino acids. V lost 0 bases and J lost 9, with 27 bases in between. CDR3 sequence reads: CAWSVYPPTGPGYWPQHF. The CDR3 region has the DNA TGTGCCTGGAGTGTATACCCGCCTACAGGACCGGGTTATTGGCCCCAGCATTTT.

This sequence joins TRBV27 and TRBJ2-2; no clear D. The CDR3 extends over 14 amino acids. CDR1 and CDR2 (germline): MNHEY, SMNVEV (reference sequence). V was pared by 2 bases and J by 6 bases, with 10 bases between. CDR3 coding DNA: TGTGCCAGCAGTTTACCACCTAGGCCCGGGGAGCTGTTTTTT. Amino acids: CASSLPPRPGELFF.

This clone showed up just a few times. V gene TRBV5-4 combines with J gene TRBJ2-7; D is ambiguous. The V end lost 2 bases, the J end lost 5 bases, and 14 bases lay between the germline ends. Germline V lookup: CDR1 SGHNT, CDR2 YYREEE (reference sequence). The CDR3 contains 14 residues. Here the CDR3 DNA reads TGTGCCAGCAGCTTCCGCGGTTCATCTGACGAGCAGTACTTC. The encoded protein is CASSFRGSSDEQYF.

About this clone itself: One end of the junction varies from germline; a read error may be responsible. The identical CDR3 is also encoded by other nucleotide sequences in the sample. This sequence joins TRBV4-1 and TRBJ2-4, with 8 bases identical to TRBD1. CDR3 length: 14 amino acids. Germline CDR1 MGHRA, CDR2 YSYEKL. The CDR3 nucleotides read TGCGCCAGCAGCCAGGGACAGGTTATCGACATTCAATACTTC. It specifies CASSQGQVIDIQYF.

The chain employs TRBV5-4 and TRBJ1-4; 8 nucleotides agree with TRBD1. CDR1 SGHNT and CDR2 YYREEE come from the germline V gene (reference sequence). This CDR3 has 17 amino acids. With V trimmed by 0 bases and J by 3 bases, 7 bases remained unmatched. CDR3 nucleotide sequence: TGTGCCAGCAGCTTGGCCGGACAGGGAAAGGCTAATGAAAAACTGTTTTTT. This encodes CASSLAGQGKANEKLFF.